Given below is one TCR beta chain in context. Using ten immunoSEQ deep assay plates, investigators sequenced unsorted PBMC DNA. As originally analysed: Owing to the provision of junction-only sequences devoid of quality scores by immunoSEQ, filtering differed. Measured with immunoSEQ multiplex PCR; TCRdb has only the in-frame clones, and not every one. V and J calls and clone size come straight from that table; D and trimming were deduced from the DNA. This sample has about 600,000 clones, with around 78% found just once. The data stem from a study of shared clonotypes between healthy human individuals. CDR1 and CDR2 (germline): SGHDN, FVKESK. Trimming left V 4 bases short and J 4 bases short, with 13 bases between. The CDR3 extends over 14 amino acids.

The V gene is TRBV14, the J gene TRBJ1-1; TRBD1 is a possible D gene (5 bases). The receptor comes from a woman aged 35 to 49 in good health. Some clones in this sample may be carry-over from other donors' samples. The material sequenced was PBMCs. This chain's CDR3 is CASSPAGVFTEAFF. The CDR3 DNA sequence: TGTGCCAGCAGCCCAGCGGGGGTTTTCACTGAAGCTTTCTTT.